The next 21 T cell receptor beta chains were all read from a single sample in a study of blood T cells in healthy people across ages. A sample-barcoded 5' primer and a J-beta primer mix were used in a second PCR of about 7 to 12 cycles. TCRdb reprocessed the 5' RACE reads with MiXCR, giving one entry per CDR3 protein. The table has hundreds of thousands of distinct CDR3 sequences, 56% seen once. Material for sequencing was blood. The receptors shown here come from a man in his forties in good health.

This sequence joins TRBV6-5 and TRBJ2-7; 7 positions match TRBD1. V shed 3 bases and J 3 bases; nucleotides not matched to a gene: 5. The CDR3 is made up of 14 amino acids. Germline V lookup: CDR1 MNHEY, CDR2 SVGAGI. CDR3 bases: TGTGCCAGCAGTTATTCGACAGGGAACTACGAGCAGTACTTC. Amino acid sequence: CASSYSTGNYEQYF.

V and J are TRBV4-2 and TRBJ2-7; a weak D match, TRBD1 (6 bases). This CDR3 has 16 amino acids. Germline V gene data show CDR1 as LGHNA and CDR2 as YNFKEQ. The V and J ends lost 2 bases and 4 bases respectively, with 18 bases between them. The CDR3 sequence: CASSQITGSGVYEQYF. CDR3 bases: TGTGCCAGCAGCCAAATAACAGGGTCCGGAGTGTACGAGCAGTACTTC.

This rearrangement joins TRBV5-1 to TRBJ2-1; D may be TRBD2 (7 bases). Germline V lookup: CDR1 SGHRS, CDR2 YFSETQ. Trimming pared 7 bases from V and 13 bases from J, leaving 21 bases between. This CDR3 spans 13 amino acids. The CDR3 loop is CASRGAESLVQFF. The CDR3 DNA sequence: TGCGCCAGCCGGGGGGCGGAAAGTCTAGTTCAGTTCTTC.

The V call is TRBV4-1, the J call TRBJ2-7; tentatively, D is TRBD1 or TRBD2 (5 bases each). The V end lost 0 bases, the J end lost 4 bases, and 19 bases lay between the germline ends. Per the germline V gene, CDR1 is MGHRA and CDR2 is YSYEKL. The CDR3 runs to 17 residues. The CDR3 nucleotides are TGCGCCAGCAGCCAAGATTCGAGGGGAGAAAGGCCGTACGAGCAGTACTTC. Protein: CASSQDSRGERPYEQYF.

About this clonotype itself: The germline gene is not matched at one end of the junction; a read error may be the cause. This chain joins TRBV6-1 and TRBJ1-5, with 7 positions matching TRBD1. The CDR3 extends over 15 amino acids. The germline CDR1 and CDR2 sequences are MNHNS and SASEGT. Here the CDR3 reads CASNEGQGGNQPQHF. The CDR3 DNA is TGTGCCAGCAATGAAGGGCAGGGGGGCAATCAGCCCCAGCATTTT.

V gene TRBV28 combines with J gene TRBJ2-2, with 9 nucleotides matching TRBD1. J lost 2 bases, V lost 5 bases, and 6 bases had no gene match. This CDR3 contains 16 residues. CDR1 MDHEN and CDR2 SYDVKM come from the germline V gene. CDR3 in DNA: TGTGCCAGCAGTCCCGGGACAGGGTTTAACACCGGGGAGCTGTTTTTT. Its translation is CASSPGTGFNTGELFF. The full variable domain, its missing parts supplied by reference TRBV28 and TRBJ2-2, is DVKVTQSSRYLVKRTGEKVFLECVQDMDHENMFWYRQDPGLGLRLIYFSYDVKMKEKGDIPEGYSVSREKKERFSLILESASTNQTSMYLCASSPGTGFNTGELFFGEGSRLTVL.

Note on this clonotype: A much larger clonotype is one base distant, so this may be a read error. Given the absence of the conserved phenylalanine or tryptophan at the CDR3 end, a read error is likely. The chain couples TRBV12-3 or TRBV12-4 to TRBJ2-4; D perhaps matches TRBD2 (5 bases). The DNA end is more similar to TRBJ2-7, so the J call may be wrong. This CDR3 comprises 17 residues. CDR3 sequence: CASSSLGGPAQWNEQYL. In DNA, the CDR3 is TGTGCCAGCAGTAGTTTGGGCGGGCCGGCCCAGTGGAACGAGCAGTACTTA.

The gene calls are TRBV3-1 and TRBJ1-2; D ambiguous. With 1 base removed from V and 8 bases from J, the gap between germline ends came to 8 bases. Germline V gene lookup returns CDR1 LGHDT and CDR2 YNNKEL (reference sequence). CDR3 length: 12 residues. The CDR3 reads CASSQALGGYTF. CDR3 DNA: TGTGCCAGCAGCCAAGCCCTCGGAGGCTACACCTTC.

The chain links TRBV7-9 to TRBJ2-5; TRBD1 agrees at 7 bases. The J call may be mistaken, given a closer DNA end match to TRBJ2-7. The CDR3 sequence is 14 residues long. Germline V gene lookup returns CDR1 SEHNR and CDR2 FQNEAQ (reference sequence). This chain's CDR3 is CASSQGQNPYEQYF. The DNA for the CDR3 is TGTGCCAGCAGCCAGGGACAGAATCCTTACGAGCAGTACTTC.

The chain recombines TRBV5-1 with TRBJ2-7, with TRBD2 identical over 11 bases. With 0 bases clipped from V and 1 base from J, the junction kept 6 bases outside the gene matches. In germline, CDR1 is SGHRS, CDR2 YFSETQ. CDR3 size: 17 residues. The CDR3 DNA sequence: TGCGCCAGCAGCTTGGATCTAGCGGGGGGCCGTTCCTACGAGCAGTACTTC. It encodes CASSLDLAGGRSYEQYF.

This clonotype was seen a few times. The CDR3 reads CASSQDERFEQFF. In nucleotides, the CDR3 is TGCGCCAGCAGCCAAGATGAGCGATTTGAGCAGTTCTTC. This rearrangement joins TRBV4-3 to TRBJ2-1; D gene uncertain. The germline CDR1 and CDR2 sequences are LGHNA and YSLEER. Trimming took off 0 bases at V and 9 bases at J, with 9 bases between the two ends. CDR3 length equals 13 residues.

The V gene is TRBV20-1, the J gene TRBJ1-5; tentative D call: TRBD1 (6 bases). Trimming took off 6 bases at V and 1 base at J, with 19 bases between the two ends. Germline assignment: CDR1 DFQATT and CDR2 SNEGSKA (reference sequence). The CDR3 sequence is 16 residues long. The CDR3 nucleotides read TGCAGTGCCTTGGGACGATTAAGGGGGAGCAATCAGCCCCAGCATTTT. It codes for CSALGRLRGSNQPQHF.

This clonotype was recorded at least ten times. This chain links TRBV11-3 with TRBJ2-4; D is ambiguous. Trimming removed 3 bases from V and 8 bases from J, with 14 bases in between. CDR3 length equals 14 residues. Germline V gene lookup returns CDR1 SGHNT and CDR2 YENEEA. This CDR3 reads CASSFDRDGDIQYF. Here the CDR3 DNA reads TGTGCCAGCAGCTTTGATCGCGATGGCGACATTCAGTACTTC.

The rearrangement links TRBV7-2 to TRBJ2-7; no definite D call. Germline values: CDR1 SGHTA, CDR2 FQGNSA. The CDR3 sequence is 16 residues long. Between the trimmed V and J ends, which lost 8 bases and 3 bases, there was a span of 23 bases. This CDR3 is CASGSVPTTPFYEQYF. The CDR3 nucleotides are TGTGCCAGCGGCTCAGTCCCCACAACCCCATTCTACGAGCAGTACTTC.

This clonotype was detected only once. The chain joins TRBV5-1 to TRBJ2-1; TRBD1 might be the D (6 bases). This CDR3 region has 15 residues. Trimming removed 2 bases from V and 4 bases from J, with 13 bases in between. Germline V gives CDR1 SGHRS, CDR2 YFSETQ. The CDR3 DNA follows: TGCGCCAGCAGCTTAGGACAGACGATGTACAATGAGCAGTTCTTC. This sequence encodes CASSLGQTMYNEQFF.

This clonotype was recorded many times. The chain combines TRBV9 with TRBJ1-1; no clear D gene. The CDR3 consists of 13 residues. The ends were cut back, 4 bases at V and 8 bases at J, with 15 bases in the middle. From germline, CDR1 is SGDLS and CDR2 YYNGEE. DNA of the CDR3: TGTGCCAGCAGCTCCCAGAGCGTGCAGGAAGCTTTCTTT. Encoded protein: CASSSQSVQEAFF. Full variable domain (remainder filled in from reference TRBV9 and TRBJ1-1): DSGVTQTPKHLITATGQRVTLRCSPRSGDLSVYWYQQSLDQGLQFLIQYYNGEERAKGNILERFSAQQFPDLHSELNLSSLELGDSALYFCASSSQSVQEAFFGQGTRLTVV.

This chain joins TRBV18 and TRBJ2-7; D gene unclear. Trimming shortened V by 3 bases and J by 5 bases, and 17 bases separated the two germline ends. Germline CDR1 is KGHSH and CDR2 is LQKENI. The CDR3 is made up of 15 amino acids. The CDR3 DNA reads as TGTGCCAGCTCACCCCCGGCCGCAAAAGTGGACGAGCAGTACTTC. It encodes CASSPPAAKVDEQYF.

A few counts support this clonotype. Written as DNA, the CDR3 is TGTGCCAGTACGGGACAGGGGGGCTCCTACAATGAGCAGTTCTTC. It encodes CASTGQGGSYNEQFF. The rearrangement links TRBV28 to TRBJ2-1, with 11 bases fitting TRBD1. The V gene end was trimmed by 9 bases and the J gene end by 0 bases; junction bases not matched to a gene: 4. This CDR3 has 15 residues. Looked up from germline, CDR1 is MDHEN and CDR2 is SYDVKM.

This chain uses TRBV7-9 with TRBJ1-4; D may be TRBD1 (5 bases). CDR3 size: 13 residues. Germline-derived CDR1 and CDR2 are SEHNR and FQNEAQ (reference sequence). The germline V and J ends were trimmed by 5 bases and 8 bases, with 12 bases remaining between them. The CDR3 nucleotides read TGTGCCAGCAGCCCGGGGCCTGGGGAAAAACTGTTTTTT. It is translated as CASSPGPGEKLFF.

The chain is built from TRBV11-2 and TRBJ2-1; possible D gene TRBD2, 5 bases. The CDR3 sequence is 15 residues long. In germline, CDR1 is SGHAT, CDR2 FQNNGV. V shed 7 bases and J shed 3 bases, with 16 bases lying between them. The CDR3, as DNA: TGTGCCAGCACCCCTCTACGGACTGGCTACAATGAGCAGTTCTTC. The encoded protein is CASTPLRTGYNEQFF.

This clonotype was seen a few times. The rearrangement links TRBV25-1 to TRBJ2-7, with 11 bases aligning to TRBD2. Germline trimming cut 6 bases from V and 5 bases from J; bases unmatched to any gene: 9. Germline lookup yields CDR1 MGHDK and CDR2 SYGVNS. CDR3 length: 15 amino acids. The DNA of the CDR3 is TGTGCCAGCAGGGCAACTAGCGGGAGAATCCACGAGCAGTACTTC. Encoded protein: CASRATSGRIHEQYF.